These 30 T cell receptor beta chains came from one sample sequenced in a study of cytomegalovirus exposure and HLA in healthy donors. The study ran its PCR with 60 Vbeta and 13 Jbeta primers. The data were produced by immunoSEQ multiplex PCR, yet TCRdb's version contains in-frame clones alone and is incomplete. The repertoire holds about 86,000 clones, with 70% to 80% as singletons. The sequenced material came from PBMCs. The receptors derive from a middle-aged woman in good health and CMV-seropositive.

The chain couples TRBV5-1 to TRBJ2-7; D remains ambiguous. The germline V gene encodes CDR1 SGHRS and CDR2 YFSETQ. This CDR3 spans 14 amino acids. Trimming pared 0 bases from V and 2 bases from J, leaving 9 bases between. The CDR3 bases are TGCGCCAGCAGCTTGGCCGCTACCACCTACGAGCAGTACTTC. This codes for CASSLAATTYEQYF.

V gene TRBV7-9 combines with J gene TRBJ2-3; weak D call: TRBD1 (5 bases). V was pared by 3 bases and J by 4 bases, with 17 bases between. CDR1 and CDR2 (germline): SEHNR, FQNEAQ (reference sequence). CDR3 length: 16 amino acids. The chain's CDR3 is CASSFAGKRASDTQYF. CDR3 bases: TGTGCCAGCAGCTTTGCAGGGAAACGAGCGTCAGATACGCAGTATTTT.

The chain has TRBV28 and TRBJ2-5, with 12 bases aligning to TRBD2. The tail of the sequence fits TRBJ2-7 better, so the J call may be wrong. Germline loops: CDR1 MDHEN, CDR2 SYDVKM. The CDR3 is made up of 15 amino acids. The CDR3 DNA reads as TGTGCCAGCAGTTCGTCACTAGCGGGAGGCTACGAGCAGTACTTC. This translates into CASSSSLAGGYEQYF.

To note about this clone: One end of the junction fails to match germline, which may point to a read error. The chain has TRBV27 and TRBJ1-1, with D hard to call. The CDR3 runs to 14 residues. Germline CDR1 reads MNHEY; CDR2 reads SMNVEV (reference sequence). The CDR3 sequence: CASSLAGMNTGAFF. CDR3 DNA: TGTGCCAGCAGTTTGGCGGGGATGAACACTGGAGCTTTCTTT.

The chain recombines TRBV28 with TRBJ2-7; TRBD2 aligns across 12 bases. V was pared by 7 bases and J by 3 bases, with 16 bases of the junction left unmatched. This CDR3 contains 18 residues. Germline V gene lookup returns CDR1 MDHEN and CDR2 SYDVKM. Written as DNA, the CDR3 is TGTGCCAGCACCCCCGAGGGGCTAGCGGGAGGGCGACGCTACGAGCAGTACTTC. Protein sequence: CASTPEGLAGGRRYEQYF.

The CDR3 DNA sequence: TGTGCCAGCAGCAAACGGTCGCGGGGGGTCCCAGATACGCAGTATTTT. It encodes CASSKRSRGVPDTQYF. The chain carries TRBV21-1 and TRBJ2-3; the tabulated D call, TRBD2, remains unverified against the DNA. TRBV21-1 is described as a pseudogene. The CDR3 is made up of 16 amino acids.

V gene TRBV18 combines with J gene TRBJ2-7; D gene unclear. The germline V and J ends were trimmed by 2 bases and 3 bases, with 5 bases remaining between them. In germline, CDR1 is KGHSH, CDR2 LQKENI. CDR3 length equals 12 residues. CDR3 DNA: TGTGCCAGCTCACCAGAGAGCTACGAGCAGTACTTC. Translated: CASSPESYEQYF.

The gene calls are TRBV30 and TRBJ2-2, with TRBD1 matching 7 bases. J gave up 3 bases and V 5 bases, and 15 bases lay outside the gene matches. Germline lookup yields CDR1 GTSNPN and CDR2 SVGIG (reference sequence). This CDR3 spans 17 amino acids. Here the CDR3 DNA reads TGTGCCTGGTCGGGGCCTGACGGACAGGTTGACACCGGGGAGCTGTTTTTT. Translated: CAWSGPDGQVDTGELFF. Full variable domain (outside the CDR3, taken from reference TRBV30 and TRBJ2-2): SQTIHQWPATLVQPVGSPLSLECTVEGTSNPNLYWYRQAAGRGLQLLFYSVGIGQISSEVPQNLSASRPQDRQFILSSKKLLLSDSGFYLCAWSGPDGQVDTGELFFGEGSRLTVL.

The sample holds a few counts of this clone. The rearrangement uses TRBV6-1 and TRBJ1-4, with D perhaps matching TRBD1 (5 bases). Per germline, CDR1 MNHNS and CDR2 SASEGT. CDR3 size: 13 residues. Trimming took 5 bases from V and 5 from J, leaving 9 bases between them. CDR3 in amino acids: CASSSGFNEKLFF. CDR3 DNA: TGTGCCAGCAGTTCAGGGTTCAATGAAAAACTGTTTTTT.

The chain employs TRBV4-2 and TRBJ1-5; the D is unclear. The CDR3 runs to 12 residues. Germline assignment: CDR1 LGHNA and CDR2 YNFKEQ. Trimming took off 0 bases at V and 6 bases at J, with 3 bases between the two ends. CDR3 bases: TGTGCCAGCAGCCAAGACCGTCAGCCCCAGCATTTT. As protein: CASSQDRQPQHF.

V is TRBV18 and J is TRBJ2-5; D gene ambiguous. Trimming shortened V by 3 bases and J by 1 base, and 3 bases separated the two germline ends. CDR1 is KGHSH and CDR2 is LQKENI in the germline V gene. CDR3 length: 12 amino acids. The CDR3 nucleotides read TGTGCCAGCTCACCCAGCCAAGAGACCCAGTACTTC. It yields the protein CASSPSQETQYF.

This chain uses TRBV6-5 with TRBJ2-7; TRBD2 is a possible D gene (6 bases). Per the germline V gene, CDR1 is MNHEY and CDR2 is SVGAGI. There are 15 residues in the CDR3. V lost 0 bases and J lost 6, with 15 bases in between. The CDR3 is CASSYSEGPFSEQYF. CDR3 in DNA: TGTGCCAGCAGTTACTCGGAGGGGCCCTTTTCCGAGCAGTACTTC.

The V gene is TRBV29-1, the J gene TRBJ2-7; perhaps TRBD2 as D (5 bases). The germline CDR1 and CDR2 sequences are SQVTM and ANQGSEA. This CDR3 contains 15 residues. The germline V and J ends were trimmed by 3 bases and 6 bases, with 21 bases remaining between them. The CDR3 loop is CSVDMTSRERGEQYF. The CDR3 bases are TGCAGCGTTGATATGACGAGTAGGGAACGGGGCGAGCAGTACTTC.

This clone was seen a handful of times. This chain's CDR3 is CASGSTGVRNTIYF. DNA of the CDR3: TGTGCCAGCGGCTCGACAGGGGTCCGAAACACCATATATTTT. The chain employs TRBV7-2 and TRBJ1-3; 8 bases line up with TRBD1. With 8 bases clipped from V and 5 bases from J, the junction kept 8 bases outside the gene matches. The CDR3 extends over 14 amino acids. Germline V gives CDR1 SGHTA, CDR2 FQGNSA.

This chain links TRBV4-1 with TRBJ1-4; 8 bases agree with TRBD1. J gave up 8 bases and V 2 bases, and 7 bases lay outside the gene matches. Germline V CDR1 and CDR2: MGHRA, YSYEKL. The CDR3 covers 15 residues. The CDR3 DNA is TGCGCCAGCAGCCAAACGGACAGGGAGTGGGAAAAACTGTTTTTT. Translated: CASSQTDREWEKLFF.

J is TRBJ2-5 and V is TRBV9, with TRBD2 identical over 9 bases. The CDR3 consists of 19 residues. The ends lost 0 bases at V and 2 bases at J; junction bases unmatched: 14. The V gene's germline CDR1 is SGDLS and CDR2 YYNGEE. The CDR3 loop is CASSVASGAQGWPQETQYF. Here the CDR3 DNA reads TGTGCCAGCAGCGTAGCTAGCGGGGCCCAAGGGTGGCCTCAAGAGACCCAGTACTTC.

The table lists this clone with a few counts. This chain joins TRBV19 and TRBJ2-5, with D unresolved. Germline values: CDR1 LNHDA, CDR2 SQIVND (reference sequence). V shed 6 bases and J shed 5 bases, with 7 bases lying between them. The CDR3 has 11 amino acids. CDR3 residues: CASRVEETQYF. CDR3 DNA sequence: TGTGCCAGTAGGGTTGAGGAGACCCAGTACTTC. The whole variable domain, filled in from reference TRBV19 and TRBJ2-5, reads DGGITQSPKYLFRKEGQNVTLSCEQNLNHDAMYWYRQDPGQGLRLIYYSQIVNDFQKGDIAEGYSVSREKKESFPLTVTSAQKNPTAFYLCASRVEETQYFGPGTRLLVL.

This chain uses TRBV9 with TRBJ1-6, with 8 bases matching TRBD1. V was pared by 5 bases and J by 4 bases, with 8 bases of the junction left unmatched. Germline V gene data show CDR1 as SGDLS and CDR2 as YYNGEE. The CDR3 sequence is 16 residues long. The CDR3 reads CASSETGARYNSPLHF. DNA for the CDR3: TGTGCCAGCAGTGAGACAGGGGCTAGGTATAATTCACCCCTCCACTTT.

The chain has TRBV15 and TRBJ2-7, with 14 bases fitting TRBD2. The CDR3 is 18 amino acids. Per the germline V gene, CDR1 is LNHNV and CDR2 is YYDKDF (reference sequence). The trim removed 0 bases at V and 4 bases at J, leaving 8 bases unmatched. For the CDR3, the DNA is TGTGCCACCAGCAGAGATTGGGGACTAGCGGGAGTAGCATACGAGCAGTACTTC. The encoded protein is CATSRDWGLAGVAYEQYF.

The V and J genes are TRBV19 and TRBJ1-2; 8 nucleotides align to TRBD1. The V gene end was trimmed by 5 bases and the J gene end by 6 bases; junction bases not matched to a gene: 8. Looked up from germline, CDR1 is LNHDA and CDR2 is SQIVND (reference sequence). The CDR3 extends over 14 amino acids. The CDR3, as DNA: TGTGCCAGTAGTGTCCAGGGGGCGCGGGATGGCTACACCTTC. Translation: CASSVQGARDGYTF.

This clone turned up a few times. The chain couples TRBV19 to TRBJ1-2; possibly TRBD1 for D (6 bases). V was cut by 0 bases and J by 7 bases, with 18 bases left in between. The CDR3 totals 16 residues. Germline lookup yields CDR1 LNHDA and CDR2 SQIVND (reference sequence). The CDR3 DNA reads TGTGCCAGTAGTATAGATGGGGAGGGGGACCGTCGTGGCTACACCTTC. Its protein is CASSIDGEGDRRGYTF.

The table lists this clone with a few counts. The CDR3: CASSETGAFNQPQHF. CDR3 nucleotide sequence: TGTGCCAGCAGTGAGACAGGGGCGTTCAATCAGCCCCAGCATTTT. The chain couples TRBV6-1 to TRBJ1-5; 8 nucleotides line up with TRBD1. Germline loops: CDR1 MNHNS, CDR2 SASEGT. J gave up 3 bases and V 3 bases, and 4 bases lay outside the gene matches. The CDR3 is 15 residues long.

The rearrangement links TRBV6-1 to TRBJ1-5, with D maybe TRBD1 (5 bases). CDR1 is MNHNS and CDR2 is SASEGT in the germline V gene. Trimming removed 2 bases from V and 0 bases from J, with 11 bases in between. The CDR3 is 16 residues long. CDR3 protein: CASSEYGGNSNQPQHF. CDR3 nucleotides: TGTGCCAGCAGTGAATACGGGGGAAATAGCAATCAGCCCCAGCATTTT.

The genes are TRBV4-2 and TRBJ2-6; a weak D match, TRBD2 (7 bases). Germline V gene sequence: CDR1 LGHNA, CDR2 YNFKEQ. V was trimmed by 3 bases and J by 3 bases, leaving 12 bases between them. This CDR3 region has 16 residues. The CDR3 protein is CASSQAGADGANVLTF. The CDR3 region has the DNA TGTGCCAGCAGCCAGGCGGGGGCGGATGGGGCCAACGTCCTGACTTTC.

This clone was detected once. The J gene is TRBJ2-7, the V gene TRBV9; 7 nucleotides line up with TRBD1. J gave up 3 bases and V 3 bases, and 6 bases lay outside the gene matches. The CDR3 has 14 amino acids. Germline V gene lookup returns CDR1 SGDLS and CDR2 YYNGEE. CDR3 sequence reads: CASSEGTADYEQYF. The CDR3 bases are TGTGCCAGCAGCGAGGGGACAGCCGACTACGAGCAGTACTTC.

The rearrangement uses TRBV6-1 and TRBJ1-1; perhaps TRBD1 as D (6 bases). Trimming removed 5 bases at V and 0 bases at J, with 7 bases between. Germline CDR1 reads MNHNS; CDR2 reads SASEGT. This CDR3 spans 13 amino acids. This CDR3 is CASSTGLNTEAFF. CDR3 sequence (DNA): TGTGCCAGCAGTACAGGGTTGAACACTGAAGCTTTCTTT.

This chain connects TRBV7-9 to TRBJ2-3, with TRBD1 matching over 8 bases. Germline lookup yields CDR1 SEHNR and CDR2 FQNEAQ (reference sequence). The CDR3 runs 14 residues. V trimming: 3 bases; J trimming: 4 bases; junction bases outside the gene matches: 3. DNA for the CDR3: TGTGCCAGCAGCTTGGACAGGGAGGCAGATACGCAGTATTTT. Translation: CASSLDREADTQYF.

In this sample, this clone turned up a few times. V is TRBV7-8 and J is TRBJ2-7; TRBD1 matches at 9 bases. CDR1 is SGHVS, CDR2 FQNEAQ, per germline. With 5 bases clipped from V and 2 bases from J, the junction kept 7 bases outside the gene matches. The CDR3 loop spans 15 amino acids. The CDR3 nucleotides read TGTGCCAGCAGCCTCACCCGGGACAGGGCCTACGAGCAGTACTTC. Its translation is CASSLTRDRAYEQYF.

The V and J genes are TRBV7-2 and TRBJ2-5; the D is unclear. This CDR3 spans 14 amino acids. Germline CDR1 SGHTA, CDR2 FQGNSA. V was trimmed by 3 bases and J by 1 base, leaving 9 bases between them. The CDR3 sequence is CASSFVVGQETQYF. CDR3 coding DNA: TGTGCCAGCAGCTTTGTCGTCGGCCAAGAGACCCAGTACTTC.

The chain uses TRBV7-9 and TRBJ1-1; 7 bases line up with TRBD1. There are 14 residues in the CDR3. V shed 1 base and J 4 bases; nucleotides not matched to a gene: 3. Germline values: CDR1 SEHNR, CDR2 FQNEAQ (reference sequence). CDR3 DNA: TGTGCCAGCAGCTTAGACCAGGGGGGCACTGAAGCTTTCTTT. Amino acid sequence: CASSLDQGGTEAFF.